This passage covers 25 T cell receptor beta chains from one sample sequenced in a study of somatic mutations in cytotoxic T cells in rheumatoid arthritis. Sequencing used immunoSEQ multiplex PCR; TCRdb keeps in-frame clones, though not all of them. In the table there are roughly 4,100 clones, 90% to 95% of which are singletons. The material sequenced was CD8+ T cells sorted from blood. The origin of the receptors is a woman aged 55-70 years with rheumatoid arthritis.

The chain carries TRBV19 and TRBJ1-1; 9 bases are a match to TRBD1. This CDR3 has 14 amino acids. Trimming removed 3 bases from V and 3 bases from J; junction bases left unmatched: 2. CDR1 LNHDA and CDR2 SQIVND come from the germline V gene (reference sequence). The CDR3 loop is CASSIGQGYTEAFF. CDR3 nucleotides: TGTGCCAGTAGTATTGGACAGGGGTACACTGAAGCTTTCTTT. Variable domain in full (rest from reference TRBV19 and TRBJ1-1): DGGITQSPKYLFRKEGQNVTLSCEQNLNHDAMYWYRQDPGQGLRLIYYSQIVNDFQKGDIAEGYSVSREKKESFPLTVTSAQKNPTAFYLCASSIGQGYTEAFFGQGTRLTVV.

The rearrangement joins TRBV19 to TRBJ2-5, with D perhaps matching TRBD1 (5 bases). The CDR3 runs 15 residues. Deletions cut 5 bases from V and 7 bases from J, with 20 bases between. The germline CDR1 and CDR2 sequences are LNHDA and SQIVND (reference sequence). CDR3 loop: CASSSWQQGQGTQYF. The DNA of the CDR3 is TGTGCCAGTAGTTCCTGGCAGCAGGGCCAGGGGACCCAGTACTTC.

Concerning this clone itself: This sample also contains other DNA sequences that code for the same CDR3. The gene calls are TRBV5-8 and TRBJ2-7; weak D call: TRBD1 (5 bases). The CDR3 runs to 16 residues. Germline CDR1 is SGHTS and CDR2 is YDEGEE. V was shortened by 0 bases and J by 4 bases, with 17 bases between the two germline ends. CDR3 nucleotide sequence: TGTGCCAGCAGCTTGGTGGATGGTAGGGGTCGGTACGAGCAGTACGTC. Translation gives CASSLVDGRGRYEQYV.

This clone was detected once. This sequence joins TRBV5-6 and TRBJ2-5, with D possibly TRBD2 on 6 matching bases. The V end was cut by 4 bases, the J end by 5 bases, with 15 bases between. Germline CDR1 reads SGHDT; CDR2 reads YYEEEE. This CDR3 contains 14 residues. CDR3 nucleotide sequence: TGTGCCAGCAGCCGAGGTGCGGGACGGGAGACCCAGTACTTC. It is translated as CASSRGAGRETQYF.

V is TRBV6-4 and J is TRBJ2-3; 12 nucleotides agree with TRBD2. CDR3 length: 16 residues. V was clipped by 2 bases and J by 0 bases; unmatched bases: 0. Germline V gives CDR1 MRHNA, CDR2 SNTAGT. CDR3 in DNA: TGTGCCAGCAGTGACGGGACTAGCGGGAGCACAGATACGCAGTATTTT. Its translation is CASSDGTSGSTDTQYF.

This chain joins TRBV11-2 and TRBJ2-7; D gene unclear. Germline assignment: CDR1 SGHAT and CDR2 FQNNGV. V lost 2 bases and J 6 bases, leaving 5 bases between the germline ends. The CDR3 sequence is 11 residues long. Here the CDR3 reads CASSLIFEQYF. The CDR3 coding sequence is TGTGCCAGCAGCTTAATCTTCGAGCAGTACTTC. Filled out from reference TRBV11-2 and TRBJ2-7, the complete variable domain reads EAGVAQSPRYKIIEKRQSVAFWCNPISGHATLYWYQQILGQGPKLLIQFQNNGVVDDSQLPKDRFSAERLKGVDSTLKIQPAKLEDSAVYLCASSLIFEQYFGPGTRLTVT.

This clone was picked up one time. The CDR3 DNA is TGTGCCAGCAGCACGGGGGGGGTGAACACTGAAGCTTTCTTT. It translates to CASSTGGVNTEAFF. V gene TRBV11-3 combines with J gene TRBJ1-1, with D possibly being TRBD1 (5 bases). CDR1 SGHNT and CDR2 YENEEA come from the germline V gene. This CDR3 comprises 14 residues. V lost 5 bases and J 0 bases, leaving 10 bases between the germline ends. The variable domain in full, completed from reference TRBV11-3 and TRBJ1-1, reads EAGVVQSPRYKIIEKKQPVAFWCNPISGHNTLYWYLQNLGQGPELLIRYENEEAVDDSQLPKDRFSAERLKGVDSTLKIQPAELGDSAVYLCASSTGGVNTEAFFGQGTRLTVV.

The gene calls are TRBV5-4 and TRBJ2-1; 9 bases are a match to TRBD2. Germline V gene sequence: CDR1 SGHNT, CDR2 YYREEE (reference sequence). V lost 4 bases and J lost 10; bases outside the gene matches: 9. The CDR3 is made up of 14 amino acids. The CDR3 bases are TGTGCCAGCAGCCCGGACGCGGGAGGGGGGGAGCAGTTCTTC. This translates into CASSPDAGGGEQFF.

CDR3 sequence (DNA): TGTGCCAGCAGTCTAGGGGAGGCAGGTGAGCAGTTCTTC. Encoded protein: CASSLGEAGEQFF. This chain joins TRBV6-6 and TRBJ2-1, with D possibly being TRBD2 (6 bases). The V and J ends lost 5 bases and 9 bases respectively, with 14 bases between them. This CDR3 comprises 13 residues. Germline CDR1 MNHNY, CDR2 SVGAGI (reference sequence).

V usage is TRBV11-2 and J usage is TRBJ2-7; a weak D match, TRBD2 (5 bases). This CDR3 comprises 13 residues. V lost 5 bases and J 4 bases, leaving 12 bases between the germline ends. Germline values: CDR1 SGHAT, CDR2 FQNNGV. The CDR3 bases are TGTGCCAGCAGCGGTCTAGCAATTTACGAGCAGTACTTC. Its translation is CASSGLAIYEQYF.

The CDR3 bases are TGTGCCAGTAGCCCTCGACTAGCGGGAAGCGAGCAGTACTTC. This translates into CASSPRLAGSEQYF. The V gene is TRBV19, the J gene TRBJ2-7, with TRBD2 matching 11 bases. This CDR3 is built from 14 residues. CDR1 and CDR2 (germline): LNHDA, SQIVND (reference sequence). V dropped 6 bases and J dropped 6; count of bases not matched to a gene: 7.

This chain links TRBV6-1 with TRBJ2-3; no clear D. The germline gives CDR1 MNHNS, CDR2 SASEGT. This CDR3 is 15 amino acids long. V gave up 0 bases and J gave up 2 bases, with 9 bases separating them. In nucleotides, the CDR3 is TGTGCCAGCAGTGAAGCTTGGCAGATCACAGATACGCAGTATTTT. Protein: CASSEAWQITDTQYF.

The V gene is TRBV18, the J gene TRBJ1-3; D gene unclear. Trimming pared 3 bases from V and 2 bases from J, leaving 8 bases between. Germline V gives CDR1 KGHSH, CDR2 LQKENI. The CDR3 loop spans 14 amino acids. In DNA, the CDR3 is TGTGCCAGCTCACCGGGAGCCCCTGGAAACACCATATATTTT. It yields the protein CASSPGAPGNTIYF.

The rearrangement uses TRBV7-8 and TRBJ1-1; D might be TRBD1 (6 bases). Germline CDR1 reads SGHVS; CDR2 reads FQNEAQ. The CDR3 spans 17 residues. V lost 4 bases, J lost 3 bases, and 21 bases lay in between. This chain's CDR3 is CASSSQGSSEAYTEAFF. CDR3 coding DNA: TGTGCCAGCAGCTCGCAGGGGTCCTCCGAAGCCTACACTGAAGCTTTCTTT.

The CDR3 region has the DNA TGTGCCAGCAGCTATAGCGGGAGGCCCGCCGAGCAGTACTTC. This translates into CASSYSGRPAEQYF. The V gene is TRBV13, the J gene TRBJ2-7; 10 bases map to TRBD2. The V segment lost 4 bases and the J segment 6 bases; nucleotides outside the gene matches: 6. The CDR3 is 14 residues long. The germline V gene encodes CDR1 PRHDT and CDR2 FYEKMQ (reference sequence).

The rearrangement uses TRBV28 and TRBJ2-7, with D possibly matching TRBD1 (5 bases). The CDR3 covers 11 residues. V lost 4 bases and J lost 6, with 7 bases in between. Germline-derived CDR1 and CDR2 are MDHEN and SYDVKM. CDR3: CASSSRVEQYV. The CDR3 DNA reads as TGTGCCAGCAGTTCCAGGGTCGAGCAGTACGTC.

V is TRBV11-3 and J is TRBJ1-1; D is unclear. The germline V gene encodes CDR1 SGHNT and CDR2 YENEEA. Between the trimmed V and J ends, which lost 1 base and 0 bases, there was a span of 6 bases. The CDR3 length is 14 residues. The CDR3 nucleotides are TGTGCCAGCAGCTTAGGAGAGGTGAACACTGAAGCTTTCTTT. Protein sequence: CASSLGEVNTEAFF.

V gene TRBV5-6 combines with J gene TRBJ2-5; 11 nucleotides agree with TRBD1. The V segment lost 3 bases and the J segment 4 bases; nucleotides outside the gene matches: 8. Germline V CDR1 and CDR2: SGHDT, YYEEEE. The CDR3 has 16 amino acids. The CDR3 nucleotides are TGTGCCAGCAGCTCAGCCAGGACAGGGGGCGTAGAGACCCAGTACTTC. Its translation is CASSSARTGGVETQYF.

The rearrangement links TRBV10-2 to TRBJ2-1, with 9 bases fitting TRBD1. The germline CDR1 and CDR2 sequences are WSHSY and SAAADI. The CDR3 consists of 13 residues. With 10 bases clipped from V and 2 bases from J, the junction kept 3 bases outside the gene matches. CDR3 DNA: TGCGCCACACAGGGGGCCGCCTACAATGAGCAGTTCTTC. It translates to CATQGAAYNEQFF.

The gene calls are TRBV19 and TRBJ1-3; no clear D. Trimming stripped 3 bases from V and 10 bases from J, with 22 bases between. The germline gives CDR1 LNHDA, CDR2 SQIVND (reference sequence). The CDR3 has 16 residues. CDR3 nucleotide sequence: TGTGCCAGTAGTATCGTCGATGAGGTCCCGCGGGGAACCATATATTTT. It codes for CASSIVDEVPRGTIYF. The full variable domain, its missing parts supplied by reference TRBV19 and TRBJ1-3, is DGGITQSPKYLFRKEGQNVTLSCEQNLNHDAMYWYRQDPGQGLRLIYYSQIVNDFQKGDIAEGYSVSREKKESFPLTVTSAQKNPTAFYLCASSIVDEVPRGTIYFGEGSWLTVV.

This clone has only a few counts. The chain is built from TRBV7-9 and TRBJ2-1, with a weak D call TRBD2 (6 bases). The CDR3 sequence is 15 residues long. V lost 6 bases to trimming and J lost 0 bases, with 12 bases between them. Germline CDR1 reads SEHNR; CDR2 reads FQNEAQ (reference sequence). CDR3 DNA: TGTGCCAGCAGGGTGGGCGGGGCCTCCTACAATGAGCAGTTCTTC. Translated, it gives CASRVGGASYNEQFF. Complete variable domain (other parts from reference TRBV7-9 and TRBJ2-1): DTGVSQNPRHKITKRGQNVTFRCDPISEHNRLYWYRQTLGQGPEFLTYFQNEAQLEKSRLLSDRFSAERPKGSFSTLEIQRTEQGDSAMYLCASRVGGASYNEQFFGPGTRLTVL.

This clone was picked up a small number of times. This sequence joins TRBV7-9 and TRBJ1-5, with D possibly TRBD1 on 6 matching bases. Germline CDR1 SEHNR, CDR2 FQNEAQ (reference sequence). Trimming took 4 bases from V and 4 from J, leaving 14 bases between them. The CDR3 has 15 amino acids. The CDR3 DNA reads TGTGCCAGCAGCTCCACAGGGTTTTCGAATCAGCCCCAGCATTTT. It yields the protein CASSSTGFSNQPQHF.

This chain joins TRBV6-5 and TRBJ1-2, with D possibly being TRBD1 (5 bases). Trimming took off 0 bases at V and 4 bases at J, with 9 bases between the two ends. Germline V gives CDR1 MNHEY, CDR2 SVGAGI. The CDR3 contains 14 residues. The CDR3 sequence is CASSYSTGGYGYTF. The CDR3 nucleotides are TGTGCCAGCAGTTACTCTACAGGCGGCTATGGCTACACCTTC.

V is TRBV15 and J is TRBJ1-5, with 8 nucleotides matching TRBD1. Germline V gene data show CDR1 as LNHNV and CDR2 as YYDKDF (reference sequence). V shed 5 bases, J shed 5 bases, and the junction held 5 bases outside the gene matches. This CDR3 spans 14 amino acids. CDR3 in DNA: TGTGCCACCAGCCCGGACAGGGAGGATCAGCCCCAGCATTTT. Its translation is CATSPDREDQPQHF.

This sequence joins TRBV25-1 and TRBJ1-2; 8 nucleotides agree with TRBD1. Germline V gene sequence: CDR1 MGHDK, CDR2 SYGVNS. The ends lost 2 bases at V and 4 bases at J; junction bases unmatched: 6. The length of the CDR3 is 15 residues. The CDR3 loop is CASSEQGAVGYGYTF. The CDR3 bases are TGTGCCAGCAGTGAACAGGGGGCAGTGGGCTATGGCTACACCTTC.